The 16 T cell receptor beta chains below all came from one sample that was sequenced in a study of T cells in Graves' hyperthyroidism and ophthalmopathy. Template material for amplifying TCR beta CDR3 regions consisted of RNA transcripts. HTBI primers were used for first-round RT-PCR of the TCR CDR3. TCRdb passed the multiplex PCR reads through MiXCR, listing each CDR3 protein once. The data contain some 490,000 distinct CDR3 sequences, under 25% of them singletons. The sequencing sample was made of blood. The receptors derive from a woman aged 70 to 79 with Graves' ophthalmopathy.

This rearrangement joins TRBV2 to TRBJ1-1; D gene unclear. Germline CDR1 SNHLY, CDR2 FYNNEI. This CDR3 spans 13 amino acids. Trimming pared 3 bases from V and 3 bases from J, leaving 8 bases between. The CDR3 spells CASSDENYTEAFF. Written as DNA, the CDR3 is TGTGCCAGCAGTGACGAAAACTACACTGAAGCTTTCTTT.

The genes are TRBV2 and TRBJ1-2; D possibly corresponds to TRBD1 (6 bases). Per the germline V gene, CDR1 is SNHLY and CDR2 is FYNNEI. CDR3 size: 14 residues. Trimming took 2 bases from V and 4 from J, leaving 11 bases between them. This CDR3 reads CASSESGGLYGYTF. Here the CDR3 DNA reads TGTGCCAGCAGTGAATCCGGGGGGCTCTATGGCTACACCTTC.

This clonotype was observed at least ten times. The chain carries TRBV6-1 and TRBJ2-7; possible D gene TRBD2, 6 bases. The CDR3 covers 12 residues. The germline V gene encodes CDR1 MNHNS and CDR2 SASEGT. V lost 6 bases, J lost 4 bases, and 10 bases lay in between. Here the CDR3 reads CASSHSGYEQYF. CDR3 coding DNA: TGTGCCAGCAGCCACAGCGGGTACGAGCAGTACTTC.

This clonotype has more than one count but fewer than ten. V usage is TRBV25-1 and J usage is TRBJ2-1; D perhaps matches TRBD2 (6 bases). Trimming removed 1 base from V and 9 bases from J, with 10 bases in between. The CDR3 spans 13 residues. Germline V gene data show CDR1 as MGHDK and CDR2 as SYGVNS. This CDR3 is CASSEWEVSEQFF. The CDR3 bases are TGTGCCAGCAGTGAATGGGAGGTGAGTGAGCAGTTCTTC.

CDR3 sequence reads: CASSSGGLSYEQYF. CDR3 coding DNA: TGTGCCAGCTCCTCGGGGGGACTAAGCTACGAGCAGTACTTC. The chain recombines TRBV18 with TRBJ2-7; 7 positions match TRBD2. Looked up from germline, CDR1 is KGHSH and CDR2 is LQKENI. V was clipped by 6 bases and J by 3 bases; unmatched bases: 8. The CDR3 extends over 14 amino acids.

This clonotype was recorded many times. V and J are TRBV11-2 and TRBJ1-2, with TRBD1 matching over 7 bases. This CDR3 has 13 amino acids. Germline CDR1 SGHAT, CDR2 FQNNGV. Losses at the gene ends were 2 bases for V and 10 bases for J; bases not matched to a gene: 7. CDR3 amino acids: CASSLYGDRFYTF. CDR3 coding DNA: TGTGCCAGCAGCTTATATGGGGACAGATTCTACACCTTC.

This clonotype has just a few counts. In DNA, the CDR3 is TGTGCCAGCTCACCACCCGATGACAGGGGAAAGGCTTTCTTT. Protein product: CASSPPDDRGKAFF. The chain carries TRBV18 and TRBJ1-1; 8 bases match TRBD1. Looked up from germline, CDR1 is KGHSH and CDR2 is LQKENI. This CDR3 has 14 amino acids. The trim removed 0 bases at V and 11 bases at J, leaving 8 bases unmatched.

This clonotype was counted many times. The CDR3 protein is CASSLAASGNTGELFF. Written as DNA, the CDR3 is TGTGCCAGCAGCTTAGCAGCTAGCGGGAACACCGGGGAGCTGTTTTTT. This chain uses TRBV7-2 with TRBJ2-2; TRBD2 aligns across 7 bases. The junction had 2 bases not matched to a gene; V was cut back by 0 bases and J by 1 base. This CDR3 has 16 residues. Per germline, CDR1 SGHTA and CDR2 FQGNSA.

With respect to this clonotype: Germline is not matched at one junction end, which may reflect a read error. The J gene is TRBJ2-7, the V gene TRBV6-2 or TRBV6-3, with 16 bases that match TRBD2. Germline values: CDR1 MNHEY, CDR2 SVGEGT. The CDR3 covers 17 residues. CDR3 region: CASSNSGTSGRAYEQYF. The CDR3, as DNA: TGTGCCAGCAGTAACTCCGGGACTAGCGGGAGGGCCTACGAGCAGTACTTC.

This clonotype was counted many times. The chain links TRBV29-1 to TRBJ1-2; 9 bases are a match to TRBD1. There are 13 residues in the CDR3. Germline CDR1 SQVTM, CDR2 ANQGSEA. V gave up 6 bases and J gave up 7 bases; unmatched junction bases: 9. This CDR3 reads CSVKPTGGSGYTF. The CDR3 coding sequence is TGCAGCGTCAAACCGACAGGGGGAAGTGGCTACACCTTC.

This clonotype has at least ten counts. J is TRBJ1-5 and V is TRBV28; tentatively, D is TRBD1 (5 bases). From germline, CDR1 is MDHEN and CDR2 SYDVKM. CDR3 length: 15 residues. V was cut by 2 bases and J by 2 bases, with 10 bases left in between. The CDR3 region has the DNA TGTGCCAGCAGTTTAGCCTTGACAGGCAATCAGCCCCAGCATTTT. It encodes CASSLALTGNQPQHF.

This rearrangement joins TRBV20-1 to TRBJ2-1; the D gene is possibly TRBD2 (6 bases). V was shortened by 3 bases and J by 0 bases, with 18 bases between the two germline ends. Germline CDR1 reads DFQATT; CDR2 reads SNEGSKA (reference sequence). This CDR3 has 17 residues. The CDR3 bases are TGCAGTGCTAGCGGGAGTGCTGTAGGCAGCTCCTACAATGAGCAGTTCTTC. Translation: CSASGSAVGSSYNEQFF.

The chain recombines TRBV19 with TRBJ2-3; D uncertain. The CDR3 is made up of 17 amino acids. The V gene's germline CDR1 is LNHDA and CDR2 SQIVND (reference sequence). The V and J ends lost 3 bases and 4 bases respectively, with 20 bases between them. In nucleotides, the CDR3 is TGTGCCAGTAGTATCTTATTAGTGGCACCCGGCTCAGATACGCAGTATTTT. As protein: CASSILLVAPGSDTQYF.

This clonotype came up many times. This chain connects TRBV3-1 to TRBJ1-5, with a possible D match to TRBD1 (6 bases). Germline-derived CDR1 and CDR2 are LGHDT and YNNKEL (reference sequence). The V end was cut by 0 bases, the J end by 4 bases, with 10 bases between. This CDR3 is 15 amino acids long. CDR3 nucleotide sequence: TGTGCCAGCAGCCAAGATGGGACACGAAATCAGCCCCAGCATTTT. Its protein product is CASSQDGTRNQPQHF. The full variable domain, completed using reference TRBV3-1 and TRBJ1-5, is DTAVSQTPKYLVTQMGNDKSIKCEQNLGHDTMYWYKQDSKKFLKIMFSYNNKELIINETVPNRFSPKSPDKAHLNLHINSLELGDSAVYFCASSQDGTRNQPQHFGDGTRLSIL.

This clonotype was seen many times. The rearrangement joins TRBV27 to TRBJ1-1; perhaps TRBD1 as D (6 bases). The ends were cut back, 2 bases at V and 6 bases at J, with 10 bases in the middle. There are 13 residues in the CDR3. CDR1 is MNHEY, CDR2 SMNVEV, per germline (reference sequence). CDR3 DNA sequence: TGTGCCAGCAGTTTACCGGGGGCTTCTGAAGCTTTCTTT. It encodes CASSLPGASEAFF.

The chain uses TRBV12-3 or TRBV12-4 and TRBJ2-1; 15 bases are a match to TRBD2. J lost 5 bases, V lost 6 bases, and 5 bases had no gene match. This CDR3 comprises 16 residues. DNA for the CDR3: TGTGCCAGCAGACCCGGACTAGCGGGAGGGAACAATGAGCAGTTCTTC. Translation: CASRPGLAGGNNEQFF.